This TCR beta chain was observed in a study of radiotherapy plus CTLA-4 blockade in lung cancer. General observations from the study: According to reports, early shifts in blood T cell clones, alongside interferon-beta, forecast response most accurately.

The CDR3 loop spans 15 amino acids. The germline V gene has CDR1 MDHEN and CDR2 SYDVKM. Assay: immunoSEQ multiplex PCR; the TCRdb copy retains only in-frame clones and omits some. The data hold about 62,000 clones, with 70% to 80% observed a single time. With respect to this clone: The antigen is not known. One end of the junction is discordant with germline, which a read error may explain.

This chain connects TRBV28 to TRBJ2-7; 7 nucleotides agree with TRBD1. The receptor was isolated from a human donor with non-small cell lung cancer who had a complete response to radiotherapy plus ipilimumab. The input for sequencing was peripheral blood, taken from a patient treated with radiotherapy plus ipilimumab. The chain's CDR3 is CASSSDGQADYQQYF. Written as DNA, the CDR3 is TGTGCCAGCAGTTCGGACGGACAGGCTGACTACCAGCAGTACTTC.